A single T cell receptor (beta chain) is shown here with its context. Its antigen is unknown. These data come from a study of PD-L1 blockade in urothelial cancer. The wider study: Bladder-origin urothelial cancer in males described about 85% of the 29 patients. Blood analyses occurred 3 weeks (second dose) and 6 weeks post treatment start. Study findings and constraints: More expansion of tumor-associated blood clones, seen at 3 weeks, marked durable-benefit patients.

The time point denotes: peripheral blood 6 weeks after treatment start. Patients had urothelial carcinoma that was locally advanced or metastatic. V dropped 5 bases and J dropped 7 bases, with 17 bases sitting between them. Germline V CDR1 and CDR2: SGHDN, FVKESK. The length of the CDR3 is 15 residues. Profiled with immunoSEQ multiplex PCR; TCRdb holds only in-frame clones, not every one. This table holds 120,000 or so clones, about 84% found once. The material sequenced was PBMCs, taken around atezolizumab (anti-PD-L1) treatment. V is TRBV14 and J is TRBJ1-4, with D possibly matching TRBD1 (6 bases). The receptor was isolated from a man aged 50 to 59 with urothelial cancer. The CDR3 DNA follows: TGTGCCAGCAGCTCGACAGGCGTCCTAGGTGAAAAACTGTTTTTT. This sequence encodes CASSSTGVLGEKLFF.